These 23 T cell receptor beta chains originate from one sample sequenced in a study of siplizumab effects on memory and regulatory T cells. Assay used: immunoSEQ multiplex PCR; TCRdb lists only in-frame clones, some missing. The repertoire includes 45,000 to 60,000 clones, roughly 90% of them detected once, and approximately 0.35% sits in the top ten. Specimen: naive CD8+ T cells sorted from blood. These receptors came from a human donor in good health.

The chain recombines TRBV29-1 with TRBJ1-1; 8 nucleotides match TRBD1. The CDR3 has 13 residues. Germline V CDR1 and CDR2: SQVTM, ANQGSEA. V trimming: 8 bases; J trimming: 1 base; junction bases outside the gene matches: 6. This chain's CDR3 is CSFLGTGNTEAFF. CDR3 nucleotides: TGCAGCTTCCTGGGGACAGGGAACACTGAAGCTTTCTTT.

V usage is TRBV19 and J usage is TRBJ2-1; possible D gene TRBD2, 6 bases. V dropped 7 bases and J dropped 2 bases, with 15 bases sitting between them. Germline CDR1 reads LNHDA; CDR2 reads SQIVND (reference sequence). CDR3 size: 15 residues. CDR3 amino acids: CASTLSDYTYNEQFF. The CDR3 DNA is TGTGCCAGTACCCTGTCGGACTACACCTACAATGAGCAGTTCTTC.

The CDR3 DNA follows: TGTGCCAGCTCACTAGCGGGCCCCGGGGACATTCAGTACTTC. It is translated as CASSLAGPGDIQYF. The gene calls are TRBV5-6 and TRBJ2-4; TRBD2 agrees at 9 bases. This CDR3 spans 14 amino acids. With V trimmed by 7 bases and J by 8 bases, 10 bases remained unmatched. The germline gives CDR1 SGHDT, CDR2 YYEEEE.

V usage is TRBV10-3 and J usage is TRBJ1-2; 7 bases are a match to TRBD1. Germline V gives CDR1 ENHRY, CDR2 SYGVKD. V was pared by 0 bases and J by 8 bases, with 9 bases of the junction left unmatched. There are 15 residues in the CDR3. The CDR3 sequence is CAISESPGGTKGYTF. The CDR3 nucleotides are TGTGCCATCAGTGAGTCCCCAGGGGGGACGAAGGGCTACACCTTC.

On this clone itself: Other DNA sequences in the same sample also yield this CDR3. The rearrangement links TRBV25-1 to TRBJ2-3; D unclear. The germline V gene has CDR1 MGHDK and CDR2 SYGVNS. The CDR3 covers 12 residues. Between the trimmed V and J ends, which lost 4 bases and 6 bases, there was a span of 8 bases. The CDR3 DNA reads TGTGCCAGCAGTGTCGAAGGGGATACGCAGTATTTT. Amino acid sequence: CASSVEGDTQYF.

In DNA form, the CDR3 reads TGTGCCAGCAGTTCCCGAAGTAGGGTCCAAGAGACCCAGTACTTC. This codes for CASSSRSRVQETQYF. V is TRBV27 and J is TRBJ2-5; D gene ambiguous. The germline CDR1 and CDR2 sequences are MNHEY and SMNVEV (reference sequence). V lost 4 bases and J lost 1, with 13 bases in between. The CDR3 extends over 15 amino acids.

V and J are TRBV6-1 and TRBJ2-5; 8 bases line up with TRBD1. This CDR3 is built from 14 residues. Germline CDR1 is MNHNS and CDR2 is SASEGT. The J segment lost 9 bases and the V segment lost 8 bases, leaving 14 bases of the junction unmatched. In DNA form, the CDR3 reads TGTGCCAGCCCGCGGGACAGGCGCCTGGGGGCCCAGTACTTC. It codes for CASPRDRRLGAQYF.

CDR3 bases: TGCGCCAGCAGCTTGACAGGGGTCGTAATTACCCGGAACTTTGAATTCTCTGAAGCTTTCTTT. This gives the protein CASSLTGVVITRNFEFSEAFF. This chain links TRBV5-1 with TRBJ1-1; 7 bases match TRBD1. Per the germline V gene, CDR1 is SGHRS and CDR2 is YFSETQ. J gave up 6 bases and V 1 base, and 27 bases lay outside the gene matches. The CDR3 is made up of 21 amino acids.

The chain links TRBV2 to TRBJ2-1; D remains unclear. V lost 5 bases, J lost 3 bases, and 5 bases lay in between. The CDR3 covers 12 residues. The germline V gene encodes CDR1 SNHLY and CDR2 FYNNEI. The CDR3 region is CASSRDYNEQFF. CDR3 sequence (DNA): TGTGCCAGCAGTAGGGACTACAATGAGCAGTTCTTC. The full variable domain, rest sourced from reference TRBV2 and TRBJ2-1, is EPEVTQTPSHQVTQMGQEVILRCVPISNHLYFYWYRQILGQKVEFLVSFYNNEISEKSEIFDDQFSVERPDGSNFTLKIRSTKLEDSAMYFCASSRDYNEQFFGPGTRLTVL.

This rearrangement joins TRBV4-1 to TRBJ2-7, with 9 bases that match TRBD1. J was trimmed by 0 bases and V by 4 bases; bases with no gene match: 4. This CDR3 region has 15 residues. CDR1 is MGHRA, CDR2 YSYEKL, per germline. CDR3 region: CASSPGTGSSYEQYF. For the CDR3, the DNA is TGCGCCAGCAGCCCTGGGACAGGGAGCTCCTACGAGCAGTACTTC.

The genes are TRBV5-1 and TRBJ2-5; 7 nucleotides align to TRBD2. The CDR3 is 15 residues long. The J segment lost 1 base and the V segment lost 0 bases, leaving 3 bases of the junction unmatched. Per germline, CDR1 SGHRS and CDR2 YFSETQ. The CDR3: CASSLVGGSQETQYF. The CDR3 DNA follows: TGCGCCAGCAGCTTGGTGGGGGGGTCCCAAGAGACCCAGTACTTC.

This clone has a single count. The chain links TRBV23-1 to TRBJ2-5; no firm D call. TRBV23-1 is an ORF, with its function uncertain. Trimming shortened V by 0 bases and J by 4 bases, and 24 bases separated the two germline ends. The CDR3 has 19 amino acids. This chain's CDR3 is CASSQSKWLPLSSRETQYF. The CDR3 DNA sequence: TGCGCCAGCAGTCAATCAAAGTGGCTCCCTCTATCTAGTAGAGAGACCCAGTACTTC.

The chain carries TRBV4-2 and TRBJ1-4, with TRBD1 identical over 10 bases. With 3 bases clipped from V and 8 bases from J, the junction kept 15 bases outside the gene matches. The CDR3 has 18 amino acids. The germline V gene encodes CDR1 LGHNA and CDR2 YNFKEQ. In DNA, the CDR3 is TGTGCCAGCAGCCAGGAAAGACAGGGGGCTCTTCCCGGGGAAAAACTGTTTTTT. Translation: CASSQERQGALPGEKLFF.

This sequence joins TRBV19 and TRBJ1-5, with a possible D match to TRBD1 (5 bases). This CDR3 has 13 amino acids. Per the germline V gene, CDR1 is LNHDA and CDR2 is SQIVND (reference sequence). Trimming cost V 4 bases and J 4 bases, with 8 bases left between them. CDR3 bases: TGTGCCAGTAGTACCTGGGGGAATCAGCCCCAGCATTTT. It specifies CASSTWGNQPQHF.

The J gene is TRBJ2-7, the V gene TRBV19; D is uncertain. V was cut by 3 bases and J by 2 bases, with 11 bases left in between. CDR3 size: 14 residues. CDR1 and CDR2 from the germline V gene are LNHDA and SQIVND (reference sequence). CDR3 nucleotide sequence: TGTGCCAGTAGTATTCAACAGCCTCCCTACGAGCAGTACTTC. Translating it yields CASSIQQPPYEQYF.

This sequence joins TRBV30 and TRBJ2-7; D might be TRBD2 (5 bases). The CDR3 has 14 amino acids. Per germline, CDR1 GTSNPN and CDR2 SVGIG (reference sequence). V gave up 2 bases and J gave up 2 bases, with 13 bases separating them. The CDR3 is CAWSPRGIPYEQYF. CDR3 nucleotides: TGTGCCTGGAGTCCCAGAGGGATTCCCTACGAGCAGTACTTC.

The chain links TRBV6-6 to TRBJ2-1; 8 nucleotides match TRBD2. Germline-derived CDR1 and CDR2 are MNHNY and SVGAGI (reference sequence). The CDR3 spans 15 residues. V lost 7 bases to trimming and J lost 0 bases; unmatched junction nucleotides: 5. CDR3 DNA sequence: TGTGCCAGCACTCCGGGGGGGCCCTCCTACAATGAGCAGTTCTTC. Its translation is CASTPGGPSYNEQFF.

The chain is built from TRBV19 and TRBJ2-2; D possibly corresponds to TRBD2 (5 bases). This CDR3 is 18 amino acids long. The V end lost 2 bases, the J end lost 5 bases, and 21 bases lay between the germline ends. From germline, CDR1 is LNHDA and CDR2 SQIVND (reference sequence). The CDR3 region is CASSIMFAAPLETGELFF. CDR3 bases: TGTGCCAGTAGTATAATGTTTGCAGCACCACTAGAGACCGGGGAGCTGTTTTTT.

This chain joins TRBV6-1 and TRBJ2-7; D possibly corresponds to TRBD1 (6 bases). Germline-derived CDR1 and CDR2 are MNHNS and SASEGT. V lost 5 bases and J 3 bases, leaving 14 bases between the germline ends. This CDR3 is built from 14 residues. CDR3 residues: CASSLPGTNYEQYF. The CDR3 DNA reads as TGTGCCAGCAGTCTACCCGGGACAAACTACGAGCAGTACTTC.

The chain has TRBV30 and TRBJ1-2, with D tentatively TRBD1 (5 bases). V lost 1 base and J 5 bases, leaving 8 bases between the germline ends. The CDR3 covers 12 residues. Germline CDR1 and CDR2: GTSNPN and SVGIG (reference sequence). The CDR3 DNA follows: TGTGCCTGGAGTGAGGACACATATGGCTACACCTTC. It codes for CAWSEDTYGYTF.

This clone came up once. V and J are TRBV6-5 and TRBJ1-1; D is unclear. The V end was cut by 8 bases, the J end by 3 bases, with 16 bases between. Germline assignment: CDR1 MNHEY and CDR2 SVGAGI. The CDR3 has 14 residues. CDR3 sequence (DNA): TGTGCCAGCGCTGAGAGAATGTGGGACACTGAAGCTTTCTTT. It specifies CASAERMWDTEAFF.

The chain couples TRBV4-1 to TRBJ2-1, with D uncertain. V dropped 3 bases and J dropped 7 bases, with 10 bases sitting between them. The germline CDR1 and CDR2 sequences are MGHRA and YSYEKL. CDR3 size: 13 residues. CDR3 sequence reads: CASSHVGSNEQFF. CDR3 nucleotides: TGCGCCAGCAGCCACGTCGGGTCGAATGAGCAGTTCTTC.

The V call is TRBV11-2, the J call TRBJ2-5, with D perhaps TRBD2 (6 bases). The CDR3 is 17 amino acids. CDR1 is SGHAT, CDR2 FQNNGV, per germline. V was shortened by 1 base and J by 5 bases, with 20 bases between the two germline ends. CDR3 bases: TGTGCCAGCAGCTTAGGAAGCGGGCCGGTAATTACGGAGACCCAGTACTTC. It translates to CASSLGSGPVITETQYF.